This entry lists 19 T cell receptor beta chains sequenced from one sample in a study of post-analysis software for immune sequencing data. General observations from the study: Higher frequency in patients than in controls was seen for a handful of TRBV segments, with TRBV5-6, TRBV5-1 and TRBV20-1 among them.

Included in the TCR beta cDNA libraries were unique molecular identifiers. In TCRdb, the PCR reads were re-called with MiXCR into one record per CDR3 protein. The table includes about 820,000 distinct CDR3 sequences, around 53% detected once. Their antigens remain unidentified. Sequencing was done on a sample of blood. Receptors were obtained from a girl between 5 and 17 years old with multiple sclerosis.

The chain combines TRBV10-3 with TRBJ1-2; tentatively, D is TRBD1 (5 bases). CDR1 and CDR2 from the germline V gene are ENHRY and SYGVKD. This CDR3 spans 14 amino acids. Trimming left V 3 bases short and J 4 bases short, with 12 bases between. DNA for the CDR3: TGTGCCATCAGTGAAGAGGGACGCAGCTATGGCTACACCTTC. This sequence encodes CAISEEGRSYGYTF.

The chain employs TRBV4-2 and TRBJ2-3; D possibly corresponds to TRBD1 (6 bases). Trimming took off 4 bases at V and 2 bases at J, with 13 bases between the two ends. Germline CDR1 and CDR2: LGHNA and YNFKEQ. The CDR3 spans 15 residues. CDR3 loop: CASSLGQSPTDTQYF. The CDR3 region has the DNA TGTGCCAGCAGCCTGGGACAATCCCCCACAGATACGCAGTATTTT.

The chain is built from TRBV12-3 or TRBV12-4 and TRBJ2-1; D is uncertain. The CDR3 totals 19 residues. V was cut by 3 bases and J by 5 bases, with 26 bases left in between. CDR3 sequence: CASSFGTWRGAPVDNEQFF. CDR3 bases: TGTGCCAGCAGTTTTGGTACTTGGCGTGGCGCCCCGGTGGACAATGAGCAGTTCTTC.

The V and J genes are TRBV3-1 and TRBJ2-5; D uncertain. Germline V CDR1 and CDR2: LGHDT, YNNKEL (reference sequence). CDR3 size: 15 residues. Trimming took 8 bases from V and 3 from J, leaving 19 bases between them. The CDR3 sequence: CASGPERRPEETQYF. The DNA of the CDR3 is TGTGCCAGCGGGCCCGAGCGTCGTCCAGAAGAGACCCAGTACTTC.

The V and J genes are TRBV15 and TRBJ2-4; D is perhaps TRBD1 (5 bases). The V and J ends lost 0 bases and 6 bases respectively, with 6 bases between them. This CDR3 contains 13 residues. The germline V gene encodes CDR1 LNHNV and CDR2 YYDKDF (reference sequence). CDR3 loop: CATSRDDRNIQYF. CDR3 nucleotides: TGTGCCACCAGCAGAGATGACAGAAACATTCAGTACTTC.

CDR3 amino acids: CSASEGGGASTDTQYF. DNA for the CDR3: TGCAGTGCTTCAGAGGGCGGGGGTGCTAGCACAGATACGCAGTATTTT. The genes are TRBV20-1 and TRBJ2-3; TRBD2 aligns across 7 bases. The CDR3 has 16 amino acids. The V segment lost 5 bases and the J segment 0 bases; nucleotides outside the gene matches: 11. The germline CDR1 and CDR2 sequences are DFQATT and SNEGSKA (reference sequence).

This clonotype was seen a handful of times. This chain joins TRBV5-1 and TRBJ2-5; D may correspond to TRBD1 or TRBD2 (5 bases each). The J call may be in error: the DNA end matches TRBJ2-7 better. Germline CDR1 is SGHRS and CDR2 is YFSETQ. The CDR3 runs to 13 residues. CDR3 coding DNA: TGCGCCAGCAGCGCCAGGGAGATGCACGAGCAGTACTTC. Its translation is CASSAREMHEQYF.

With regard to this clonotype: The junction and the germline gene differ at one end; a read error may be behind it. This chain joins TRBV20-1 and TRBJ2-4; tentatively, D is TRBD1 (5 bases). The germline V gene has CDR1 DFQATT and CDR2 SNEGSKA (reference sequence). The CDR3 is 15 residues long. CDR3 DNA sequence: TGCAGTGCTAGAGATCTCCGACAGAGCCAAAACATTCGGTACTTC. Amino acids: CSARDLRQSQNIRYF.

Only a few counts were recorded for this clonotype. The V call is TRBV15, the J call TRBJ1-2; possible D gene TRBD1, 5 bases. CDR3 length: 13 amino acids. V lost 5 bases and J 8 bases, leaving 15 bases between the germline ends. The germline CDR1 and CDR2 sequences are LNHNV and YYDKDF (reference sequence). CDR3 residues: CATSEGNSPGYTF. The CDR3 bases are TGTGCCACCAGCGAGGGGAATTCGCCCGGCTACACCTTC.

Only a few counts were recorded for this clonotype. This chain uses TRBV12-3 or TRBV12-4 with TRBJ2-4; perhaps TRBD2 as D (6 bases). The CDR3 runs 14 residues. V lost 1 base, J lost 9 bases, and 13 bases lay in between. CDR3 coding DNA: TGTGCCAGCAGTTTAGTGGCGGGGCCGGGCATTCAGTACTTC. It codes for CASSLVAGPGIQYF.

V usage is TRBV2 and J usage is TRBJ2-7, with TRBD2 identical over 8 bases. There are 15 residues in the CDR3. With V trimmed by 8 bases and J by 2 bases, 11 bases remained unmatched. Germline V gene sequence: CDR1 SNHLY, CDR2 FYNNEI. CDR3 in amino acids: CASRGAGVPTYEQYF. As DNA, the CDR3 is TGTGCCAGCCGGGGAGCGGGGGTCCCGACCTACGAGCAGTACTTC. Based on the CDR3 plus reference TRBV2 and TRBJ2-7, the full variable domain is EPEVTQTPSHQVTQMGQEVILRCVPISNHLYFYWYRQILGQKVEFLVSFYNNEISEKSEIFDDQFSVERPDGSNFTLKIRSTKLEDSAMYFCASRGAGVPTYEQYFGPGTRLTVT.

V and J are TRBV29-1 and TRBJ2-1, with 9 bases matching TRBD1. The DNA end lines up better with TRBJ2-7; the J call may be wrong. Germline V CDR1 and CDR2: SQVTM, ANQGSEA. The CDR3 contains 13 residues. This CDR3 reads CSVLDRGTGEQYF. The CDR3, as DNA: TGCAGCGTCCTAGACAGGGGGACTGGCGAGCAGTACTTC.

The chain has TRBV5-1 and TRBJ2-1; no clear D gene. Germline V gives CDR1 SGHRS, CDR2 YFSETQ. The length of the CDR3 is 14 residues. The V and J ends lost 0 bases and 6 bases respectively, with 10 bases between them. The CDR3 spells CASSLGQSPNEQFF. In nucleotides, the CDR3 is TGCGCCAGCAGCTTGGGCCAAAGCCCCAATGAGCAGTTCTTC.

J is TRBJ2-5 and V is TRBV20-1, with 7 bases aligning to TRBD1. The trim removed 3 bases at V and 4 bases at J, leaving 11 bases unmatched. Per germline, CDR1 DFQATT and CDR2 SNEGSKA (reference sequence). This CDR3 contains 15 residues. DNA for the CDR3: TGCAGTGCTAGGGCAAACAGGGGAGACGGAGAGACCCAGTACTTC. It yields the protein CSARANRGDGETQYF.

V and J are TRBV25-1 and TRBJ1-5; 7 positions match TRBD1. The CDR3 extends over 12 amino acids. Unmatched junction bases numbered 6, after V lost 6 bases and J lost 10 bases. The germline V gene encodes CDR1 MGHDK and CDR2 SYGVNS. CDR3 in DNA: TGTGCCAGCAGACAGGGGATCGGACCCCAGCATTTT. Translating gives CASRQGIGPQHF.

The table lists this clonotype with a count of one. The rearrangement uses TRBV6-5 and TRBJ1-1, with a tentative D call TRBD1 (5 bases). Germline V gives CDR1 MNHEY, CDR2 SVGAGI. The CDR3 consists of 13 residues. The germline V and J ends were trimmed by 2 bases and 5 bases, with 9 bases remaining between them. Here the CDR3 reads CASSYTGGTEAFF. Written as DNA, the CDR3 is TGTGCCAGCAGTTACACAGGCGGGACTGAAGCTTTCTTT.

This clonotype was seen a few times. The chain recombines TRBV9 with TRBJ2-3; D may be TRBD2 (6 bases). The CDR3 totals 16 residues. The germline gives CDR1 SGDLS, CDR2 YYNGEE. Trimming took off 4 bases at V and 0 bases at J, with 15 bases between the two ends. Here the CDR3 DNA reads TGTGCCAGCAGCCCCCACCCGGGACTTAGCACAGATACGCAGTATTTT. It encodes CASSPHPGLSTDTQYF.

The genes are TRBV29-1 and TRBJ2-1; 9 bases are a match to TRBD2. Losses at the gene ends were 3 bases for V and 9 bases for J; bases not matched to a gene: 9. This CDR3 comprises 14 residues. CDR1 is SQVTM and CDR2 is ANQGSEA in the germline V gene. The CDR3 bases are TGCAGCGTTGATTTGGCGGGGGGGCCCGGTGAGCAGTTCTTC. Protein: CSVDLAGGPGEQFF.

There are a few counts of this clonotype. The gene calls are TRBV6-5 and TRBJ2-5; TRBD1 agrees at 8 bases. The J call may be wrong; the DNA end is better matched by TRBJ2-7. Germline CDR1 MNHEY, CDR2 SVGAGI. The CDR3 consists of 15 residues. The CDR3 bases are TGTGCCAGCAGTTCCACCAGGACAGGGAATTACGAGCAGTACTTC. This codes for CASSSTRTGNYEQYF.